The entry below gives a single TCR beta chain sequence along with its context. The data derive from a study of T cell clusters in autoimmune cytopenias. Germline assignment: CDR1 MNHNY and CDR2 SVGAGI (reference sequence). CDR3 length equals 18 residues. TRB was amplified by touch-down multiplex PCR, primer pools A and B combined. TCRdb re-called the multiplex PCR reads and catalogs CDR3 proteins one per entry, DNA excluded. The ten top clones account for around 8%, within a sample of several thousand distinct CDR3 sequences. Each sample's input was 250 ng genomic DNA, 30,000 to 45,000 genome equivalents. This sample also belongs to another study, concerning T cell repertoires in aging, cancer and after chemotherapy.

This chain links TRBV6-6 with TRBJ2-5; TCRdb returns TRBD2, unconfirmable since there is no DNA. What was sequenced was peripheral blood. The clonotype was recovered from a human donor in good health. The CDR3: CASSYQTSGGAPRETQYF.